This T cell receptor beta chain was sequenced in a study of OX40 agonist ivuxolimab in advanced cancers. Sequenced by immunoSEQ multiplex PCR; TCRdb stores in-frame clones only, minus some. The sample contains about 62,000 clones, 88% of which appear only once. V trimming: 2 bases; J trimming: 7 bases; junction bases outside the gene matches: 9. CDR1 is SGDLS, CDR2 YYNGEE, per germline. The CDR3 runs 15 residues. The receptor was derived from an adult with an advanced solid tumor such as melanoma, head and neck, liver or kidney cancer. The V and J genes are TRBV9 and TRBJ1-2; 9 bases agree with TRBD1. The material was CD4+ or CD8+ T cells sorted from blood, obtained in a trial of the OX40 agonist ivuxolimab. The CDR3 DNA follows: TGTGCCAGCAGCGTCCGGACAGGGGCGGATACTGGCTACACCTTC. This codes for CASSVRTGADTGYTF.